The 26 T cell receptor beta chains in this list originate from one sample, sequenced in a study of blood T cell repertoires in COVID-19. Method: immunoSEQ multiplex PCR; TCRdb's copy keeps in-frame clones and lacks some. The sample consists of around 140,000 clones, 80% to 90% of them appearing once. The specimen sequenced was PBMCs or T cells enriched from blood (not recorded which). The receptors shown here come from a woman aged 45-59 years with acute COVID-19.

The chain couples TRBV7-2 to TRBJ2-1; TRBD2 is a possible D gene (6 bases). Between the trimmed V and J ends, which lost 3 bases and 10 bases, there was a span of 10 bases. This CDR3 is built from 12 residues. Germline CDR1 reads SGHTA; CDR2 reads FQGNSA. CDR3 amino acids: CASSLGRGEQFF. CDR3 DNA: TGTGCCAGCAGCTTGGGCCGGGGGGAGCAGTTCTTC.

V usage is TRBV19 and J usage is TRBJ2-5; TRBD2 aligns across 7 bases. CDR1 LNHDA and CDR2 SQIVND come from the germline V gene (reference sequence). V shed 5 bases and J 1 base; nucleotides not matched to a gene: 10. The CDR3 runs to 16 residues. The CDR3 DNA sequence: TGTGCCAGTAGTCTAGGGGAGGGGAGTGTCCAAGAGACCCAGTACTTC. The encoded protein is CASSLGEGSVQETQYF.

In its sample, this clone was seen a few times. This sequence joins TRBV2 and TRBJ1-6; a weak D match, TRBD1 (5 bases). The V end was cut by 2 bases, the J end by 7 bases, with 12 bases between. Germline values: CDR1 SNHLY, CDR2 FYNNEI. The CDR3 runs 15 residues. Here the CDR3 DNA reads TGTGCCAGCAGTGAAAGCAGACAGCCAAATTCACCCCTCCACTTT. It encodes CASSESRQPNSPLHF.

The V call is TRBV5-8, the J call TRBJ2-1; 10 nucleotides match TRBD2. V shed 4 bases, J shed 4 bases, and the junction held 5 bases outside the gene matches. Germline V gene lookup returns CDR1 SGHTS and CDR2 YDEGEE. CDR3 length: 15 amino acids. As DNA, the CDR3 is TGTGCCAGCAGCCCCGGGACTAGCGAATACAATGAGCAGTTCTTC. This translates into CASSPGTSEYNEQFF.

The chain combines TRBV4-1 with TRBJ1-1, with D hard to call. V lost 3 bases to trimming and J lost 1 base, with 6 bases between them. From germline, CDR1 is MGHRA and CDR2 YSYEKL. The CDR3 consists of 13 residues. The CDR3 reads CASSQRGNTEAFF. Written as DNA, the CDR3 is TGCGCCAGCAGCCAGAGAGGGAACACTGAAGCTTTCTTT.

The chain joins TRBV3-1 (or the pseudogene TRBV3-2) to TRBJ1-6; no reliable D call. Germline V gives CDR1 LGHDT, CDR2 YNNKEL (reference sequence). Trimming took off 1 base at V and 15 bases at J, with 13 bases between the two ends. The CDR3 sequence is 13 residues long. The CDR3 bases are TGTGCCAGCAGCCAAGGTAACGCTCGAGACCTCCACTTT. Its protein is CASSQGNARDLHF.

The V gene is TRBV7-2, the J gene TRBJ2-1; 14 positions match TRBD2. The V and J ends lost 5 bases and 6 bases, in that order; junction bases with no gene match: 9. The length of the CDR3 is 17 residues. CDR1 SGHTA and CDR2 FQGNSA come from the germline V gene. This chain's CDR3 is CASSPRLAGGPGNEQFF. The CDR3 DNA reads as TGTGCCAGCAGCCCGCGACTAGCGGGAGGGCCGGGCAATGAGCAGTTCTTC.

The chain links TRBV29-1 to TRBJ1-1; D is unclear. Germline assignment: CDR1 SQVTM and CDR2 ANQGSEA. CDR3 length: 14 amino acids. V was pared by 3 bases and J by 1 base, with 12 bases between. CDR3: CSVEVNSGNTEAFF. As DNA, the CDR3 is TGCAGCGTTGAGGTGAATTCAGGGAACACTGAAGCTTTCTTT. The whole variable domain, remainder taken from reference TRBV29-1 and TRBJ1-1, is SAVISQKPSRDICQRGTSLTIQCQVDSQVTMMFWYRQQPGQSLTLIATANQGSEATYESGFVIDKFPISRPNLTFSTLTVSNMSPEDSSIYLCSVEVNSGNTEAFFGQGTRLTVV.

The rearrangement uses TRBV19 and TRBJ2-7; 7 nucleotides agree with TRBD2. Germline CDR1 reads LNHDA; CDR2 reads SQIVND (reference sequence). The CDR3 extends over 14 amino acids. V trimming: 5 bases; J trimming: 3 bases; junction bases outside the gene matches: 7. CDR3 loop: CASSAPGGFYEQYF. The CDR3 DNA reads as TGTGCCAGTAGTGCCCCGGGGGGTTTCTACGAGCAGTACTTC.

The chain links TRBV18 to TRBJ1-2; 8 bases agree with TRBD1. V lost 2 bases and J lost 4; bases outside the gene matches: 9. This CDR3 contains 16 residues. Germline CDR1 and CDR2: KGHSH and LQKENI. CDR3 DNA sequence: TGTGCCAGCTCACCAACACAATCAGGGGGCGCCTATGGCTACACCTTC. Translated: CASSPTQSGGAYGYTF.

The V call is TRBV6-5, the J call TRBJ2-7, with D tentatively TRBD2 (6 bases). CDR3 size: 14 residues. Germline V gene lookup returns CDR1 MNHEY and CDR2 SVGAGI. Trimming removed 4 bases at V and 6 bases at J, with 16 bases between. The CDR3 bases are TGTGCCAGCAGTTCGGCGGGACTCTCCGGCGAGCAGTACTTC. It specifies CASSSAGLSGEQYF.

The rearrangement joins TRBV9 to TRBJ2-7, with TRBD2 matching over 7 bases. With V trimmed by 4 bases and J by 2 bases, 9 bases remained unmatched. The germline CDR1 and CDR2 sequences are SGDLS and YYNGEE. There are 15 residues in the CDR3. Here the CDR3 DNA reads TGTGCCAGCAGCCCCCTGACTAGCCCAGCCTACGAGCAGTACTTC. As protein: CASSPLTSPAYEQYF.

The genes are TRBV5-1 and TRBJ1-1; 7 bases map to TRBD1. This CDR3 contains 14 residues. V shed 4 bases, J shed 4 bases, and the junction held 7 bases outside the gene matches. CDR1 and CDR2 from the germline V gene are SGHRS and YFSETQ. The CDR3 is CASSHRGASTEAFF. CDR3 DNA: TGCGCCAGCAGCCACAGGGGCGCGAGCACTGAAGCTTTCTTT.

This chain links TRBV7-2 with TRBJ2-3; 9 bases match TRBD1. The germline gives CDR1 SGHTA, CDR2 FQGNSA. The J segment lost 2 bases and the V segment lost 6 bases, leaving 6 bases of the junction unmatched. This CDR3 is built from 15 residues. CDR3 sequence (DNA): TGTGCCAGCAGTACCGGGACAGGGATCACAGATACGCAGTATTTT. Its protein product is CASSTGTGITDTQYF.

The gene calls are TRBV6-2 or TRBV6-3 and TRBJ2-1; TRBD2 matches 7 bases. Per the germline V gene, CDR1 is MNHEY and CDR2 is SVGEGT. This CDR3 spans 21 amino acids. V lost 0 bases, J lost 4 bases, and 21 bases stayed unmatched. The CDR3 coding sequence is TGTGCCAGCAGTTACTCGTCCCGAAAGATCCAAGGCGGGAGCCTGTACAATGAGCAGTTCTTC. This codes for CASSYSSRKIQGGSLYNEQFF.

This clone was seen only a few times. The chain couples TRBV2 to TRBJ2-7, with TRBD1 matching 8 bases. CDR3 length: 16 amino acids. Germline lookup yields CDR1 SNHLY and CDR2 FYNNEI. With V trimmed by 6 bases and J by 2 bases, 12 bases remained unmatched. The CDR3 protein is CASRKVIDRGPYEQYF. The CDR3 DNA follows: TGTGCCAGCAGAAAGGTTATAGACAGGGGTCCCTACGAGCAGTACTTC.

CDR3 loop: CASSRHRGNTEAFF. Here the CDR3 DNA reads TGTGCCAGCAGCCGACACAGGGGGAACACTGAAGCTTTCTTT. The chain couples TRBV5-8 to TRBJ1-1; 7 bases line up with TRBD1. Germline values: CDR1 SGHTS, CDR2 YDEGEE. There are 14 residues in the CDR3. Trimming cost V 4 bases and J 1 base; bases outside gene matches: 4.

V usage is TRBV19 and J usage is TRBJ2-1; no clear D. Germline V gene data show CDR1 as LNHDA and CDR2 as SQIVND (reference sequence). V lost 2 bases, J lost 9 bases, and 14 bases lay in between. The CDR3 consists of 14 residues. The CDR3 protein is CASSIPTGTGEQFF. CDR3 bases: TGTGCCAGTAGTATACCGACGGGTACCGGTGAGCAGTTCTTC.

V gene TRBV3-1 (or the pseudogene TRBV3-2) combines with J gene TRBJ2-1; TRBD1 is a possible D gene (6 bases). V lost 4 bases to trimming and J lost 4 bases, with 14 bases between them. This CDR3 spans 15 amino acids. CDR1 is LGHDT, CDR2 YNNKEL, per germline (reference sequence). In DNA form, the CDR3 reads TGTGCCAGCAGCCCACGCAGGGGAAATTACAATGAGCAGTTCTTC. Translation: CASSPRRGNYNEQFF.

The chain links TRBV27 to TRBJ2-7; the match to TRBD2 covers 11 bases. V was pared by 7 bases and J by 3 bases, with 14 bases of the junction left unmatched. This CDR3 has 17 amino acids. The V gene's germline CDR1 is MNHEY and CDR2 SMNVEV (reference sequence). The CDR3 region has the DNA TGTGCCAGCAAAGGGGCTAGCGGGAGGTCGACCCGCTACGAGCAGTACTTC. Its protein product is CASKGASGRSTRYEQYF.

V is TRBV9 and J is TRBJ2-7, with 11 bases lining up with TRBD1. The CDR3 is 15 residues long. The germline CDR1 and CDR2 sequences are SGDLS and YYNGEE. Trimming at V came to 3 bases and at J to 5 bases, leaving 7 bases not matched to a gene. DNA of the CDR3: TGTGCCAGCAGCGAGGGACAGGGGGTCTTCCACGAGCAGTACTTC. Its translation is CASSEGQGVFHEQYF.

There are a few counts of this clone. The rearrangement joins TRBV24-1 to TRBJ1-6, with D perhaps matching TRBD1 (5 bases). V was trimmed by 0 bases and J by 6 bases, leaving 8 bases between them. CDR3 size: 15 residues. CDR1 is KGHDR, CDR2 SFDVKD, per germline. CDR3 sequence reads: CATSDLGGGNSPLHF. The CDR3 DNA reads as TGTGCCACCAGTGATTTGGGGGGGGGTAATTCACCCCTCCACTTT.

The chain employs TRBV2 and TRBJ2-1; TRBD1 might be the D (5 bases). The CDR3 runs to 14 residues. V was cut by 1 base and J by 4 bases, with 8 bases left in between. Germline-derived CDR1 and CDR2 are SNHLY and FYNNEI. CDR3 nucleotides: TGTGCCAGCAGTGAAGGGCGGACATACAATGAGCAGTTCTTC. It codes for CASSEGRTYNEQFF. Using reference TRBV2 and TRBJ2-1 for the parts outside the CDR3, the full variable domain is EPEVTQTPSHQVTQMGQEVILRCVPISNHLYFYWYRQILGQKVEFLVSFYNNEISEKSEIFDDQFSVERPDGSNFTLKIRSTKLEDSAMYFCASSEGRTYNEQFFGPGTRLTVL.

This sequence joins TRBV9 and TRBJ1-5; D gene uncertain. The CDR3 sequence is 15 residues long. Germline-derived CDR1 and CDR2 are SGDLS and YYNGEE. V dropped 0 bases and J dropped 3 bases, with 10 bases sitting between them. The CDR3 nucleotides read TGTGCCAGCAGCGTAGACGAGGGCCACAATCAGCCCCAGCATTTT. As protein: CASSVDEGHNQPQHF.

V is TRBV5-5 and J is TRBJ2-7; possible D gene TRBD1, 6 bases. The germline gives CDR1 SGHKS, CDR2 YYEKEE (reference sequence). The CDR3 is made up of 13 amino acids. Trimming removed 4 bases at V and 4 bases at J, with 12 bases between. CDR3 in amino acids: CASSPGTKYEQYF. CDR3 nucleotide sequence: TGTGCCAGCAGCCCCGGGACAAAATACGAGCAGTACTTC.

The chain recombines TRBV6-1 with TRBJ2-5, with D tentatively TRBD1 (6 bases). This CDR3 has 14 amino acids. Germline V gives CDR1 MNHNS, CDR2 SASEGT. V shed 1 base and J shed 7 bases, with 13 bases lying between them. The CDR3 is CASSEGARGGTQYF. In DNA, the CDR3 is TGTGCCAGCAGTGAAGGGGCAAGAGGGGGGACCCAGTACTTC.